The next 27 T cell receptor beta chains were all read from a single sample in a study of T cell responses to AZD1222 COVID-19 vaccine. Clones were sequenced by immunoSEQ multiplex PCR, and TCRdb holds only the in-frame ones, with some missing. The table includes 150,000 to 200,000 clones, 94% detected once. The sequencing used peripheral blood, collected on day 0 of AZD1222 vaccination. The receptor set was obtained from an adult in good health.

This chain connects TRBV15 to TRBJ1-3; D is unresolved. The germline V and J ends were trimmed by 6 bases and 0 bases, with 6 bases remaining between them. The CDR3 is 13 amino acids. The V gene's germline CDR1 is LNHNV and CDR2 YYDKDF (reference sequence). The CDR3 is CATRGVSGNTIYF. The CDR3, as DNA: TGTGCCACCAGAGGTGTCTCTGGAAACACCATATATTTT.

DNA of the CDR3: TGTGCCAGCAGCTTATTTTTCGGGACAGGGGCTAATGAAAAACTGTTTTTT. Its protein is CASSLFFGTGANEKLFF. This rearrangement joins TRBV7-8 to TRBJ1-4; 10 bases line up with TRBD1. With V trimmed by 2 bases and J by 3 bases, 6 bases remained unmatched. CDR1 and CDR2 (germline): SGHVS, FQNEAQ. CDR3 length equals 17 residues.

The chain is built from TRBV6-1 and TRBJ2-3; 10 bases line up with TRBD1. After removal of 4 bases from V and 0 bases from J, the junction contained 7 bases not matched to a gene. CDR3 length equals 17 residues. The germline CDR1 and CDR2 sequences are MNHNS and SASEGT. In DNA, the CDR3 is TGTGCCAGCAGTGGACAGGGGGCCCATTGGAGCACAGATACGCAGTATTTT. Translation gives CASSGQGAHWSTDTQYF.

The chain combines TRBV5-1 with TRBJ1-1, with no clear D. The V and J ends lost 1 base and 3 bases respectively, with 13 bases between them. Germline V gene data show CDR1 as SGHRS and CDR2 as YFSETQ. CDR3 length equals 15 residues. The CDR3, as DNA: TGCGCCAGCAGCTTGATCCCTGCTAGCGACACTGAAGCTTTCTTT. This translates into CASSLIPASDTEAFF. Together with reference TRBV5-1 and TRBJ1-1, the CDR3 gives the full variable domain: KAGVTQTPRYLIKTRGQQVTLSCSPISGHRSVSWYQQTPGQGLQFLFEYFSETQRNKGNFPGRFSGRQFSNSRSEMNVSTLELGDSALYLCASSLIPASDTEAFFGQGTRLTVV.

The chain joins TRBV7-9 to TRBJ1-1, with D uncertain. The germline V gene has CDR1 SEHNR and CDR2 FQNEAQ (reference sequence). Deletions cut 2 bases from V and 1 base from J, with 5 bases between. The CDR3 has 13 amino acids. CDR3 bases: TGTGCCAGCAGCTTAAACTGGAACACTGAAGCTTTCTTT. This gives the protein CASSLNWNTEAFF.

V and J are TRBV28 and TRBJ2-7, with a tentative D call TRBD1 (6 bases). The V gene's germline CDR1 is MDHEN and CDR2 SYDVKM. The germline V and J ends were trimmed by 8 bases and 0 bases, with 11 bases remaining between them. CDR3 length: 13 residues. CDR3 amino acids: CASADRNSYEQYF. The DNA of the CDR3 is TGTGCCAGCGCCGACAGGAACTCCTACGAGCAGTACTTC.

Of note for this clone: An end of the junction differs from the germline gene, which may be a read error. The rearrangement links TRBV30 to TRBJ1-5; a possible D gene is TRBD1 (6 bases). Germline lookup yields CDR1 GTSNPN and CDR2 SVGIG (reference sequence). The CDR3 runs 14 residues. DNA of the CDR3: TGTGCCTGGTGTGTACACGGCCAGGGGCAGCCCCAGCATTTT. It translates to CAWCVHGQGQPQHF.

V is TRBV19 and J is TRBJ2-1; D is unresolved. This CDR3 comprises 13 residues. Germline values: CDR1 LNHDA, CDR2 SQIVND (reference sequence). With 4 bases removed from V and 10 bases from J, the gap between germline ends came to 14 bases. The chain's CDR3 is CASSKLPIGEQFF. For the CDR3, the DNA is TGTGCCAGTAGTAAGCTACCGATAGGAGAGCAGTTCTTC.

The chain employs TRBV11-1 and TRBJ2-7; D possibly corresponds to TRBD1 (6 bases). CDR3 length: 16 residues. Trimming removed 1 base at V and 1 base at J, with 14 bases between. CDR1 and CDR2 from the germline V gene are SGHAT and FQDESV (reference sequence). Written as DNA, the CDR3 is TGTGCCAGCAGCTTAGTTGGGGACACCAGGTCCTACGAGCAGTACTTC. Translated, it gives CASSLVGDTRSYEQYF.

Here the CDR3 reads CASSVVRKQPQHF. As DNA, the CDR3 is TGTGCCAGCAGCGTAGTGCGGAAACAGCCCCAGCATTTT. The chain is built from TRBV9 and TRBJ1-5; unclear D gene. The germline V gene has CDR1 SGDLS and CDR2 YYNGEE. CDR3 length: 13 residues. Trimming removed 0 bases from V and 7 bases from J, with 8 bases in between.

This CDR3 is CAWSVLTGMNTEAFF. Here the CDR3 DNA reads TGTGCCTGGAGTGTCCTAACAGGGATGAACACTGAAGCTTTCTTT. J is TRBJ1-1 and V is TRBV30; the D gene is possibly TRBD1 (6 bases). CDR1 and CDR2 (germline): GTSNPN, SVGIG (reference sequence). Trimming removed 0 bases from V and 0 bases from J, with 11 bases in between. This CDR3 contains 15 residues.

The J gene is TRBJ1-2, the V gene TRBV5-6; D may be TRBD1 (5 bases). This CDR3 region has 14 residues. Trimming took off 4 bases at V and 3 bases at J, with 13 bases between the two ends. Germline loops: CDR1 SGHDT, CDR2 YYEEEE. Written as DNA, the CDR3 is TGTGCCAGCAGCCCACTCGGGACGGACTATGGCTACACCTTC. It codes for CASSPLGTDYGYTF. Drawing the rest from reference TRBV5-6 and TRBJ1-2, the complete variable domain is DAGVTQSPTHLIKTRGQQVTLRCSPKSGHDTVSWYQQALGQGPQFIFQYYEEEERQRGNFPDRFSGHQFPNYSSELNVNALLLGDSALYLCASSPLGTDYGYTFGSGTRLTVV.

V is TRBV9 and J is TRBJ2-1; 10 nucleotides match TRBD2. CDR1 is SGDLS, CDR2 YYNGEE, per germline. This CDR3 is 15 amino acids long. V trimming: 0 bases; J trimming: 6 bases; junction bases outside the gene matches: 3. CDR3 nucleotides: TGTGCCAGCAGCGTAGGAACTAGCGGGATCAATGAGCAGTTCTTC. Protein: CASSVGTSGINEQFF.

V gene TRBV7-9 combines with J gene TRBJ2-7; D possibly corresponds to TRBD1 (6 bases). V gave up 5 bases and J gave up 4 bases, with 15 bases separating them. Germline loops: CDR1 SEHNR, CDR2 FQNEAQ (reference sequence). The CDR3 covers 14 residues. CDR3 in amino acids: CASSSRTALYEQYF. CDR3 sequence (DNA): TGTGCCAGCAGCAGTCGGACAGCCCTTTACGAGCAGTACTTC.

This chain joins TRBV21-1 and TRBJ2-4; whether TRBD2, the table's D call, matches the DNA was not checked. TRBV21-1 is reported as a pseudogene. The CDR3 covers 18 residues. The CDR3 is CASSKVDRGMFAKNIQYF. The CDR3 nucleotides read TGTGCCAGCAGCAAAGTCGACCGCGGGATGTTCGCCAAAAACATTCAGTACTTC.

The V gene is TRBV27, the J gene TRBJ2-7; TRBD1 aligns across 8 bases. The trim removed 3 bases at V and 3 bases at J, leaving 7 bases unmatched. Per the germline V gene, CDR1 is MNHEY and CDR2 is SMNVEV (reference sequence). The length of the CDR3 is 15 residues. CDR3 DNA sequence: TGTGCCAGCAGTTTCTCCGGGACAGGTCTCTACGAGCAGTACTTC. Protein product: CASSFSGTGLYEQYF.

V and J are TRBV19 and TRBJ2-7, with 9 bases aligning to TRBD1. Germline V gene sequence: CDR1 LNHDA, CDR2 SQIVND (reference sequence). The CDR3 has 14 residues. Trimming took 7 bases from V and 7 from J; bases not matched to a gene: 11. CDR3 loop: CASTPSHRGREQYF. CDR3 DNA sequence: TGTGCCAGTACCCCTTCGCACAGGGGGCGAGAGCAGTACTTC.

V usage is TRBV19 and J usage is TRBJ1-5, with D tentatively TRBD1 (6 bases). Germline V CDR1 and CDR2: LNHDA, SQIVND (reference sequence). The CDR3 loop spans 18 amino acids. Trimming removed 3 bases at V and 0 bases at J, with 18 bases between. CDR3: CASSIPSSTGLSNQPQHF. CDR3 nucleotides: TGTGCCAGTAGTATTCCCTCCTCGACAGGCCTTAGCAATCAGCCCCAGCATTTT.

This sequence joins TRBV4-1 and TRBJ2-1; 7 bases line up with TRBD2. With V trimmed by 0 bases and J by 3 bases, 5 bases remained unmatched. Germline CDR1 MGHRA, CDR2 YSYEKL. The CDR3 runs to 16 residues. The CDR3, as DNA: TGCGCCAGCAGCCAAGAGGCAATAGCGGGCTACAATGAGCAGTTCTTC. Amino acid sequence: CASSQEAIAGYNEQFF.

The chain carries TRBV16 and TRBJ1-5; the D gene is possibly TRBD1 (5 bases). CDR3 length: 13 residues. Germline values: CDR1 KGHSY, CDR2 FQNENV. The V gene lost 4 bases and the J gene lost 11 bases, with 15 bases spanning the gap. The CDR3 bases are TGTGCCAGCAGCCTCGGCCCGGACATCTCCCAGCATTTT. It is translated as CASSLGPDISQHF.

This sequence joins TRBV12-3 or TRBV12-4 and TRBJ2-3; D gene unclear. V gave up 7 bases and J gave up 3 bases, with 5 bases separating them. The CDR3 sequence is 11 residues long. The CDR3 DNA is TGTGCCAGCACCCGGACAGATACGCAGTATTTT. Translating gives CASTRTDTQYF.

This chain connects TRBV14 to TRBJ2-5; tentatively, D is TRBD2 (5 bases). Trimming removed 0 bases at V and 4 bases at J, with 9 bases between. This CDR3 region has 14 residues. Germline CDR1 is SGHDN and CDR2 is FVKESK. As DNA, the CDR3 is TGTGCCAGCAGCCAAGATCAGGCGGGAGAGACCCAGTACTTC. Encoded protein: CASSQDQAGETQYF.

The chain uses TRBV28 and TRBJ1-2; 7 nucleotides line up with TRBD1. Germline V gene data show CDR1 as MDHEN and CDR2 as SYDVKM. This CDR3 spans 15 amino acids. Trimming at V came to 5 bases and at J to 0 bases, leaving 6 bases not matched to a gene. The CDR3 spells CASSREDRANYGYTF. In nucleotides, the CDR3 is TGTGCCAGCAGTCGTGAAGACAGGGCTAACTATGGCTACACCTTC.

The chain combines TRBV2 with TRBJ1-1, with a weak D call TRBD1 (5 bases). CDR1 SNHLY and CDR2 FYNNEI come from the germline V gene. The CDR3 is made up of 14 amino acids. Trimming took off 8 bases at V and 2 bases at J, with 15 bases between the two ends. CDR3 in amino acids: CASLGRATNTEAFF. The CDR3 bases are TGTGCCAGCCTGGGGCGAGCAACAAACACTGAAGCTTTCTTT.

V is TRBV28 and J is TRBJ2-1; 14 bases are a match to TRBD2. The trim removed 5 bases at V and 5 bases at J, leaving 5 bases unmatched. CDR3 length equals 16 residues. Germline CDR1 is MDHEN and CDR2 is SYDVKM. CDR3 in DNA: TGTGCCAGCAGTAGGGGACTAGCGGGAGTTAACAATGAGCAGTTCTTC. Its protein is CASSRGLAGVNNEQFF.

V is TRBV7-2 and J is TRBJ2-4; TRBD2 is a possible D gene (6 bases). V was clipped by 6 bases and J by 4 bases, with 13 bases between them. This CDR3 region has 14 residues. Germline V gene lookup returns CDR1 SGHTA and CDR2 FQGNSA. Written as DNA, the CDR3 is TGTGCCAGCAGTTCAGCTAGCGTTAAAAACATTCAGTACTTC. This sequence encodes CASSSASVKNIQYF.

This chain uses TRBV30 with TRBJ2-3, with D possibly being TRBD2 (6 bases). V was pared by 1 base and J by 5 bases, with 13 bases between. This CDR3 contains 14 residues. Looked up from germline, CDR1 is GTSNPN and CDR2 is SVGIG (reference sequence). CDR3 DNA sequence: TGTGCCTGGAGTGACTGGGGGGACGAAGATACGCAGTATTTT. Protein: CAWSDWGDEDTQYF.